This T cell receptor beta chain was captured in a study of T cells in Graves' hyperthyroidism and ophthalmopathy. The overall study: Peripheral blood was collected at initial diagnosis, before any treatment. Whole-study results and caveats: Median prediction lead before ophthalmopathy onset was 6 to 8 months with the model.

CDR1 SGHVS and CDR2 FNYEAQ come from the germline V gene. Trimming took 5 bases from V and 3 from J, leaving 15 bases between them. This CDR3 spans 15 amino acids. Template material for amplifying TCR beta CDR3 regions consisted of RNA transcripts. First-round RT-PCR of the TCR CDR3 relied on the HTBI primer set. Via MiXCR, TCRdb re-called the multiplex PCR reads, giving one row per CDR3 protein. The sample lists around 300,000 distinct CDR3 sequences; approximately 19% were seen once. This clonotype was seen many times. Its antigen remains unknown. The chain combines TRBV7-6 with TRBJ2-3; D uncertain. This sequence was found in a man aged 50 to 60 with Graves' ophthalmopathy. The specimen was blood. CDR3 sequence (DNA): TGTGCCAGCAGCCCTGAGGCAGGAACTACAGATACGCAGTATTTT. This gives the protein CASSPEAGTTDTQYF.